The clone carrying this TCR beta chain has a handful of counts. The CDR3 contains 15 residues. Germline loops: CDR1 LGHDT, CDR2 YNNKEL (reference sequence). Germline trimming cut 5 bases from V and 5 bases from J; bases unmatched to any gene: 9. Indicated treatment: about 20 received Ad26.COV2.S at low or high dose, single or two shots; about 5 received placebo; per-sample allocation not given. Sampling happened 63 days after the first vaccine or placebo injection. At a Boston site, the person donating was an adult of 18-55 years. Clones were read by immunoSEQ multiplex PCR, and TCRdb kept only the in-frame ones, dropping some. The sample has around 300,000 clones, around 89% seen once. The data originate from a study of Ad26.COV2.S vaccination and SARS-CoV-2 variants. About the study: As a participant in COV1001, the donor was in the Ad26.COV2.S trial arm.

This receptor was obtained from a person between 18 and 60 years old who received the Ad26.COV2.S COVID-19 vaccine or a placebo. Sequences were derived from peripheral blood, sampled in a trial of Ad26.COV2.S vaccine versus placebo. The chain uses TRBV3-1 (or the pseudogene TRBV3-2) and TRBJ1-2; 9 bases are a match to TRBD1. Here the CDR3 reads CASSDPPGQGYGYTF. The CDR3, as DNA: TGTGCCAGCAGCGATCCGCCGGGACAGGGTTATGGCTACACCTTC.